A selection of T cell receptor beta chains follows, all from one sample in a study of Ad26.COV2.S vaccination and SARS-CoV-2 variants. Generated by immunoSEQ multiplex PCR, the TCRdb table keeps only in-frame clones and is missing some. The sample consists of around 450,000 clones, 75% to 95% of them appearing once. This specimen was peripheral blood, taken in a trial of Ad26.COV2.S vaccine versus placebo. The receptors derive from a person aged 18-65 years who received the Ad26.COV2.S COVID-19 vaccine or a placebo. The CDR3 runs from the conserved cysteine through the conserved F or W. The order of the fields is J gene, D gene, clone size, CDR3 length, V gene, CDR3 protein, CDR3 DNA. A D gene is named only where the DNA matches it firmly. The size field is filled for only some rows; it gives once, few, many or a size class.

>TRBJ2-4|.|.|12|TRBV29-1
CSVEGGSNIQYF
TGCAGCGTTGAAGGGGGGTCTAACATTCAGTACTTC
>TRBJ2-3|TRBD2|.|14|TRBV30
CAWNYGGGTDTQYF
TGTGCCTGGAACTACGGGGGGGGCACAGATACGCAGTATTTT
>TRBJ2-5|.|.|11|TRBV6-5
CASSYGVTQYF
TGTGCCAGCAGTTACGGGGTAACCCAGTACTTC
>TRBJ2-7|TRBD1|.|14|TRBV28
CASRTTGGPDEQYF
TGTGCCAGCAGAACCACAGGGGGCCCGGACGAGCAGTACTTC
>TRBJ2-2|.|.|16|TRBV7-9
CASSLSRQLNTGELFF
TGTGCCAGCAGCTTATCCCGCCAGCTTAACACCGGGGAGCTGTTTTTT
>TRBJ2-3|.|.|15|TRBV6-2/TRBV6-3
CASSSGATNTDTQYF
TGTGCCAGCAGTTCCGGGGCCACGAATACAGATACGCAGTATTTT
>TRBJ2-3|.|.|17|TRBV9
CASSVGPAMVYTDTQYF
TGTGCCAGCAGCGTAGGTCCAGCGATGGTTTACACAGATACGCAGTATTTT
>TRBJ2-1|.|.|12|TRBV6-2/TRBV6-3
CASSTQGNEQFF
TGTGCCAGCAGTACACAGGGTAATGAGCAGTTCTTC
>TRBJ2-2|.|.|14|TRBV6-4
CASRDFSNTGELFF
TGTGCCAGCCGGGACTTCTCGAACACCGGGGAGCTGTTTTTT
>TRBJ1-5|.|.|13|TRBV12-3/TRBV12-4
CASRGAYNQPQHF
TGTGCCAGCAGGGGGGCTTACAATCAGCCCCAGCATTTT
>TRBJ2-2|TRBD2|once|17|TRBV7-3
CASSPAGTSGRARELFF
TGTGCCAGCAGCCCCGCGGGGACTAGCGGGAGGGCCAGGGAGCTGTTTTTT
>TRBJ2-7|.|.|15|TRBV5-1
CASSSPGLPPDEQYF
TGCGCCAGCAGCTCTCCGGGACTCCCCCCGGACGAGCAGTACTTC
>TRBJ2-1|TRBD2|.|17|TRBV7-8
CASSFRGLAGVRGGQFF
TGTGCCAGCAGCTTCAGAGGACTAGCGGGAGTTCGAGGGGGGCAGTTCTTC
>TRBJ2-1|.|.|15|TRBV11-2
CASSLVASPYNEQFF
TGTGCCAGCAGCTTGGTGGCATCACCCTACAATGAGCAGTTCTTC
>TRBJ2-5|TRBD2|.|16|TRBV5-4
CASSKSSGNTRETQYF
TGTGCCAGCAGCAAATCTAGCGGGAATACACGGGAGACCCAGTACTTC
>TRBJ2-2|.|.|16|TRBV5-4
CASSDPQTGNTGELFF
TGTGCCAGCAGCGATCCCCAGACAGGGAACACCGGGGAGCTGTTTTTT
>TRBJ1-2|.|.|14|TRBV5-1
CASSLERANYGYTF
TGCGCCAGCAGCTTGGAACGGGCTAACTATGGCTACACCTTC
>TRBJ2-7|.|.|15|TRBV25-1
CASSELAVPPYEQYF
TGTGCCAGCAGTGAATTGGCAGTGCCCCCCTACGAGCAGTACTTC
>TRBJ1-2|.|few|14|TRBV10-3
CAISELAGNYGYTF
TGTGCCATCAGTGAGTTGGCAGGAAACTATGGCTACACCTTC
>TRBJ1-1|.|.|13|TRBV6-5
CASSALRNTEAFF
TGTGCCAGCAGCGCCCTCAGGAACACTGAAGCTTTCTTT
>TRBJ2-7|.|.|13|TRBV2
CASSGQNTYEQYF
TGTGCCTCCTCGGGCCAGAATACCTACGAGCAGTACTTC
>TRBJ2-7|.|.|13|TRBV7-5
CAMTRIVSYEQYF
TGTGCCATGACGCGGATCGTCTCCTACGAGCAGTACTTC
>TRBJ1-5|.|.|15|TRBV27
CASSFSNQGNQPQHF
TGTGCCAGCAGTTTTAGCAATCAGGGCAATCAGCCCCAGCATTTT
>TRBJ2-7|.|.|14|TRBV5-8
CASRWTRTVYEQYF
TGTGCCAGCCGTTGGACCCGGACAGTCTACGAGCAGTACTTC
>TRBJ2-1|.|.|16|TRBV28
CASSTTRDNIRYEQFF
TGTGCCAGCAGTACAACCCGGGACAATATCCGATATGAGCAGTTCTTC
>TRBJ1-3|.|few|13|TRBV6-2/TRBV6-3
CASSRGRGNTIYF
TGTGCCAGCAGTCGGGGTAGAGGAAACACCATATATTTT
>TRBJ2-3|TRBD2|.|16|TRBV6-4
CASSVSSGFLTDTQYF
TGTGCCAGCAGTGTTTCTAGCGGGTTCCTCACAGATACGCAGTATTTT
>TRBJ1-2|.|.|13|TRBV5-1
CASSLVAADGYTF
TGCGCCAGCAGCTTGGTGGCTGCGGATGGCTACACCTTC
>TRBJ2-1|TRBD1|.|15|TRBV9
CASSGTGALYNEQFF
TGTGCCAGCAGCGGAACAGGGGCATTGTACAATGAGCAGTTCTTC
>TRBJ2-7|TRBD2|.|14|TRBV28
CASILRGVSYEQYF
TGTGCCAGCATCCTCCGGGGGGTTTCCTACGAGCAGTACTTC
>TRBJ2-7|TRBD1|once|15|TRBV5-1
CASSLTGGSSYEQYF
TGCGCCAGCAGCTTGACAGGGGGCTCCTCCTACGAGCAGTACTTC
>TRBJ2-3|TRBD2|.|16|TRBV27
CASSFSPSGFTDTQYF
TGTGCCAGCAGTTTTTCGCCTAGCGGATTCACAGATACGCAGTATTTT
>TRBJ2-7|TRBD2|.|16|TRBV7-9
CASSLAVPSGIDEQYF
TGTGCCAGCAGCTTAGCGGTCCCTAGCGGGATCGACGAGCAGTACTTC
>TRBJ2-2|.|few|16|TRBV10-1
CASSESSGAGTGELFF
TGCGCCAGCAGTGAGTCATCAGGGGCTGGCACCGGGGAGCTGTTTTTT
>TRBJ2-2|TRBD1|.|15|TRBV28
CASRGQGTGSGELFF
TGTGCCAGCAGAGGACAGGGGACCGGCTCCGGGGAGCTGTTTTTT
>TRBJ2-7|.|.|15|TRBV9
CASSVVASGNYEQYF
TGTGCCAGCAGCGTAGTGGCCAGCGGCAACTACGAGCAGTACTTC
>TRBJ2-1|TRBD2|.|17|TRBV9
CASSPRSGSFPYNEQFF
TGTGCCAGCAGCCCCCGTAGCGGGAGTTTCCCCTACAATGAGCAGTTCTTC
>TRBJ2-1|TRBD2|.|14|TRBV7-9
CASSITSGSNEQFF
TGTGCCAGCAGCATAACTAGCGGGAGTAATGAGCAGTTCTTC
>TRBJ1-1|TRBD1|.|15|TRBV18
CASSPLQGASTEAFF
TGTGCCAGCTCACCGCTACAGGGGGCTAGCACTGAAGCTTTCTTT
>TRBJ1-2|.|.|16|TRBV5-4
CASSSGLQEANYGYTF
TGTGCCAGCAGCTCTGGACTACAGGAGGCTAACTATGGCTACACCTTC
>TRBJ1-2|.|.|14|TRBV6-5
CASSSRDTNYGYTF
TGTGCCAGCAGTTCGAGGGACACTAACTATGGCTACACCTTC
>TRBJ2-1|TRBD2|.|17|TRBV7-8
CASSPNPGTSQHNEQFF
TGTGCCAGCAGCCCCAACCCCGGGACTAGCCAGCACAATGAGCAGTTCTTC
>TRBJ1-2|.|.|14|TRBV3-1/TRBV3-2
CASSQEGQNNGYTF
TGTGCCAGCAGCCAGGAAGGGCAGAACAATGGCTACACCTTC
>TRBJ2-7|TRBD2|.|14|TRBV6-5
CASRRLAGDYEQYF
TGTGCCAGCCGGCGGCTAGCGGGAGACTACGAGCAGTACTTC
>TRBJ2-2|.|.|17|TRBV5-5
CASSLAFAGSNTGELFF
TGTGCCAGCAGCTTGGCCTTCGCGGGATCGAACACCGGGGAGCTGTTTTTT
>TRBJ2-5|.|.|13|TRBV7-3
CASSSPGQETQYF
TGTGCCAGCAGCTCCCCGGGCCAAGAGACCCAGTACTTC
>TRBJ1-1|.|.|12|TRBV3-1/TRBV3-2
CASSQGRTQAFF
TGTGCCAGCAGCCAAGGTAGGACCCAAGCTTTCTTT
>TRBJ2-5|TRBD2|.|14|TRBV29-1
CSVDPPGGRETQYF
TGCAGCGTTGATCCCCCGGGAGGGAGGGAGACCCAGTACTTC
>TRBJ1-1|.|.|14|TRBV29-1
CSVVAEPMNTEAFF
TGCAGCGTTGTGGCAGAGCCAATGAACACTGAAGCTTTCTTT
>TRBJ2-1|TRBD2|.|16|TRBV5-1
CASSLVGTSGYNEQFF
TGCGCCAGCAGCTTGGTAGGGACTAGCGGCTACAATGAGCAGTTCTTC
>TRBJ1-5|TRBD1|.|15|TRBV9
CASSGGTGGGQPQHF
TGTGCCAGCAGCGGCGGGACAGGGGGTGGTCAGCCCCAGCATTTT
>TRBJ2-7|TRBD2|.|15|TRBV4-3
CASSQVLAGSYEQYF
TGCGCCAGCAGCCAAGTATTAGCGGGTTCCTACGAGCAGTACTTC
>TRBJ2-7|.|.|14|TRBV7-2
CASSHRGKTYEQYF
TGTGCCAGCAGCCACCGGGGGAAAACCTACGAGCAGTACTTC
>TRBJ2-3|.|.|14|TRBV19
CARTGSGHTDTQYF
TGTGCCAGGACCGGCAGCGGGCACACAGATACGCAGTATTTT
>TRBJ1-2|.|.|13|TRBV19
CASSRTTDYGYTF
TGTGCCAGTAGTAGAACGACAGACTATGGCTACACCTTC